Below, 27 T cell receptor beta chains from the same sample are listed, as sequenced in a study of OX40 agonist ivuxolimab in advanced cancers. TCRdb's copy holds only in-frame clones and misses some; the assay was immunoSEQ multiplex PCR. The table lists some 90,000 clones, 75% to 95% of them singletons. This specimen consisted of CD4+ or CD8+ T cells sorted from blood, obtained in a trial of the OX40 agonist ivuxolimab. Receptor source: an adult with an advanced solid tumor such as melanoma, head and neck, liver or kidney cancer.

CDR3 sequence reads: CASSLSRTAETQYF. In DNA, the CDR3 is TGTGCCAGCAGCTTATCCCGAACTGCCGAGACCCAGTACTTC. V gene TRBV11-2 combines with J gene TRBJ2-5, with D unclear. Germline assignment: CDR1 SGHAT and CDR2 FQNNGV. Trimming took off 2 bases at V and 5 bases at J, with 12 bases between the two ends. This CDR3 is 14 amino acids long.

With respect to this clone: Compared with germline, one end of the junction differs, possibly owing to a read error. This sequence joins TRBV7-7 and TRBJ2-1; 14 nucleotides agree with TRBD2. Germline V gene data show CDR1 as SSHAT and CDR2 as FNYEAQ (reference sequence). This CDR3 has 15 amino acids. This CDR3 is CASSPGLAGEREQFF. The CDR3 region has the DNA TGTGCTAGCAGCCCGGGACTAGCGGGAGAAAGAGAGCAGTTCTTC.

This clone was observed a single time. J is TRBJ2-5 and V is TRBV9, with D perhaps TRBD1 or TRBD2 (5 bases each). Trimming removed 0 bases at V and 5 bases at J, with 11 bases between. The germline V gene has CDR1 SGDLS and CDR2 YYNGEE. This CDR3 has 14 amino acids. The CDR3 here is CASSVAEGRETQYF. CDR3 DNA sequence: TGTGCCAGCAGCGTAGCTGAGGGACGGGAGACCCAGTACTTC.

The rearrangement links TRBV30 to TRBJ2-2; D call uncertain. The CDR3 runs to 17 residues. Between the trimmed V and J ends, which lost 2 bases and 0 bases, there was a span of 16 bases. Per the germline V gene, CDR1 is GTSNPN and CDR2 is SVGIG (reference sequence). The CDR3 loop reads CAWSSGLLSSNTGELFF. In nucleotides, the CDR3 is TGTGCCTGGAGTTCTGGATTACTCAGCTCGAACACCGGGGAGCTGTTTTTT.

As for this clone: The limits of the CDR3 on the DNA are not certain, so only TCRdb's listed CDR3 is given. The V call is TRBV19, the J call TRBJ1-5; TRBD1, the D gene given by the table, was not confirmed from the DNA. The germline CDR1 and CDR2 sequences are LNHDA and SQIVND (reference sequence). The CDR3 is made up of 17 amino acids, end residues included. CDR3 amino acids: CASSIVRARGSNQPQHF.

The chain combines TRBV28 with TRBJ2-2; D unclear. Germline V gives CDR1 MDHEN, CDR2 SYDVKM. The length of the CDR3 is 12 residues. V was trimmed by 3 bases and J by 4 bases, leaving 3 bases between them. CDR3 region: CASSLVTGELFF. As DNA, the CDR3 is TGTGCCAGCAGTTTGGTCACCGGGGAGCTGTTTTTT. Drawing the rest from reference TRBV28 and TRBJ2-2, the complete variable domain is DVKVTQSSRYLVKRTGEKVFLECVQDMDHENMFWYRQDPGLGLRLIYFSYDVKMKEKGDIPEGYSVSREKKERFSLILESASTNQTSMYLCASSLVTGELFFGEGSRLTVL.

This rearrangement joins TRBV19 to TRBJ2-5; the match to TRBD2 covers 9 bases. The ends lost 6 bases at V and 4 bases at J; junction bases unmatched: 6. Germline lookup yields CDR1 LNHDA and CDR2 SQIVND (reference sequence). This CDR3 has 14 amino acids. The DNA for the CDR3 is TGTGCCAGTAGCGTAGGACTAGCGAGAGAGACCCAGTACTTC. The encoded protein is CASSVGLARETQYF.

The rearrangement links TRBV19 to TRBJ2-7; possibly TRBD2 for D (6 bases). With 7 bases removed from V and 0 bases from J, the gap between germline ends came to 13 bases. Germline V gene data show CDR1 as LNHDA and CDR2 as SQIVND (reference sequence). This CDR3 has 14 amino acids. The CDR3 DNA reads TGTGCCAGTAAGAGGGAGGCTAGCTCCTACGAGCAGTACTTC. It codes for CASKREASSYEQYF.

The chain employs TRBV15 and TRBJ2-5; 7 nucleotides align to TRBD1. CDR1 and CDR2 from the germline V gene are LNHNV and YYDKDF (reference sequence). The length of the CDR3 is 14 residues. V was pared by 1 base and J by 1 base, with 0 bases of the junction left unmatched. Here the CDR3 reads CATSRGQGQETQYF. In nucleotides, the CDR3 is TGTGCCACCAGCAGAGGACAGGGCCAAGAGACCCAGTACTTC. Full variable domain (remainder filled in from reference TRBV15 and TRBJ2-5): DAMVIQNPRYQVTQFGKPVTLSCSQTLNHNVMYWYQQKSSQAPKLLFHYYDKDFNNEADTPDNFQSRRPNTSFCFLDIRSPGLGDTAMYLCATSRGQGQETQYFGPGTRLLVL.

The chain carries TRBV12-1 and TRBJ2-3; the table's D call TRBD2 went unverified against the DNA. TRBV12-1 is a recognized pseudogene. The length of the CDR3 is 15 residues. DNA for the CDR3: TGTGCCAGCAGCTTTTTACGCGGGCGCATTGATACGCAGTATTTT. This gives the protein CASSFLRGRIDTQYF.

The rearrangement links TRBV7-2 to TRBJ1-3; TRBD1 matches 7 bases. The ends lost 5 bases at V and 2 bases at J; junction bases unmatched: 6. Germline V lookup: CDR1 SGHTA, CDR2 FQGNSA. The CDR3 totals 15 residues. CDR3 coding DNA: TGTGCCAGCAGCCCTGCCCAGGGGGCTGGAAACACCATATATTTT. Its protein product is CASSPAQGAGNTIYF.

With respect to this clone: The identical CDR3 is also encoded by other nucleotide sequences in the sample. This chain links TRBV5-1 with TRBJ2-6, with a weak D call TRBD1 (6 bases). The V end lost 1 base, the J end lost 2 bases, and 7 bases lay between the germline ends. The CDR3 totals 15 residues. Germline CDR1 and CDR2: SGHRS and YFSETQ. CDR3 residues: CASSLPGAGANVLTF. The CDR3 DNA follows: TGCGCCAGCAGCTTGCCAGGGGCTGGGGCCAACGTCCTGACTTTC.

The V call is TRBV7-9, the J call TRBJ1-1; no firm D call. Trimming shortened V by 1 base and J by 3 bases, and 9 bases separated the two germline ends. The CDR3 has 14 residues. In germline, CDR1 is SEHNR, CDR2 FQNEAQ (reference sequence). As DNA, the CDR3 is TGTGCCAGCAGCTTAGACCCCCAAGACACTGAAGCTTTCTTT. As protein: CASSLDPQDTEAFF.

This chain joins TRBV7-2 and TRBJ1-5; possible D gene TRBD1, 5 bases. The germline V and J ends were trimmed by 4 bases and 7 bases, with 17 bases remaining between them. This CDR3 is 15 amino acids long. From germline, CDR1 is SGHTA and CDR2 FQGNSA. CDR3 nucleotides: TGTGCCAGCAGCTCATCATGGGGGGAACGACAGCCCCAGCATTTT. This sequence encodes CASSSSWGERQPQHF.

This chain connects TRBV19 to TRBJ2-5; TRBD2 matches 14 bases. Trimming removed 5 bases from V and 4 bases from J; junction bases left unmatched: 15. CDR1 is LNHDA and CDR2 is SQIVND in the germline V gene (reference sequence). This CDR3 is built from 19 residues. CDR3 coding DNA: TGTGCCAGTAGTCGAGGGACTAGCGGGAGTAATATGGGGAGAGAGACCCAGTACTTC. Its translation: CASSRGTSGSNMGRETQYF.

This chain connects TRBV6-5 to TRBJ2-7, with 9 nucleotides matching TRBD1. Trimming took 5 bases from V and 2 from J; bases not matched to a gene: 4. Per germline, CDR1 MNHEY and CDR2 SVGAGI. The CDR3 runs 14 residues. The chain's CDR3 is CASSRGQGTYEQYF. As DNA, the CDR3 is TGTGCCAGCAGTCGGGGACAGGGTACCTACGAGCAGTACTTC.

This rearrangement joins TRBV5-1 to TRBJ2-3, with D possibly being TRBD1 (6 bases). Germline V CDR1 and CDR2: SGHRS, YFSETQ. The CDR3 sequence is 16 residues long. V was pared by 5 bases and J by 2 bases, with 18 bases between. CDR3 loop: CASRPPLQGTTDTQYF. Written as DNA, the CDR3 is TGCGCCAGCAGGCCACCTTTACAGGGAACCACAGATACGCAGTATTTT.

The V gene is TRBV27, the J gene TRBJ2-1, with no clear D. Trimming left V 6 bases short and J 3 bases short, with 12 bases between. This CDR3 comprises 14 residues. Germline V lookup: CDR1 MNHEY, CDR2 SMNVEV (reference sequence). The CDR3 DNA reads TGTGCCAGCAGACGAACGGGTGGCTACAATGAGCAGTTCTTC. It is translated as CASRRTGGYNEQFF.

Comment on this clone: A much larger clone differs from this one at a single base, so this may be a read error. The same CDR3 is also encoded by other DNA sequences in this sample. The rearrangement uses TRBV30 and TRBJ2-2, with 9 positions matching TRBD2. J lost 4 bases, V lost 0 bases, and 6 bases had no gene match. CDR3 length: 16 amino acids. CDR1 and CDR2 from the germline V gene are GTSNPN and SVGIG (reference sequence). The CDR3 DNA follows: TGTGCCTGGAGTGTACGCGGGAGGGCCGGCACCGGGGAGCTGTTTTTT. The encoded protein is CAWSVRGRAGTGELFF.

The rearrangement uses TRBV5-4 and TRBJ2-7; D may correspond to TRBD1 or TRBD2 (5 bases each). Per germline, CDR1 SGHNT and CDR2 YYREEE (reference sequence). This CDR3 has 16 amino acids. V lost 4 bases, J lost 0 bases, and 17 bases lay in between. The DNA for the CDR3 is TGTGCCAGCAGCCCCCGGGGCGGATTCTCCTCCTACGAGCAGTACTTC. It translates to CASSPRGGFSSYEQYF.

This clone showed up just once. The CDR3 region has the DNA TGTGCCAGCAGTGAAGGGAGCACAGATACGCAGTATTTT. It specifies CASSEGSTDTQYF. The V call is TRBV28, the J call TRBJ2-3; D gene uncertain. The V gene's germline CDR1 is MDHEN and CDR2 SYDVKM. This CDR3 contains 13 residues. Trimming took off 5 bases at V and 0 bases at J, with 6 bases between the two ends.

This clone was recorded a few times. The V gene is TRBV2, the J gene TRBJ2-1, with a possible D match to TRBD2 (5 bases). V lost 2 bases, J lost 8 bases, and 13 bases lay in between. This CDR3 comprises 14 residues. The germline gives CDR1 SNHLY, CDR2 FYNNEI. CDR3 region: CASSEREFSHEQFF. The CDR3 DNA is TGTGCCAGCAGTGAAAGGGAGTTCTCCCATGAGCAGTTCTTC.

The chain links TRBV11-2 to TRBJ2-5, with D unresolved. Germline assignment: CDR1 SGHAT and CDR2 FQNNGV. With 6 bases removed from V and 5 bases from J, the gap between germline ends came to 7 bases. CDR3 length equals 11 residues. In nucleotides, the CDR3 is TGTGCCAGCAGATTGAGGGAGACCCAGTACTTC. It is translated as CASRLRETQYF.

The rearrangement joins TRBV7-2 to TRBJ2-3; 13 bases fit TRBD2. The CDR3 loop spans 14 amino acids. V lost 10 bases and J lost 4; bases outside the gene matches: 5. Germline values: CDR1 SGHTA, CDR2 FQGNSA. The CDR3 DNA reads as TGTGCCAACTTACTAGCGGGAGGGCCAGATACGCAGTATTTT. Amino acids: CANLLAGGPDTQYF.

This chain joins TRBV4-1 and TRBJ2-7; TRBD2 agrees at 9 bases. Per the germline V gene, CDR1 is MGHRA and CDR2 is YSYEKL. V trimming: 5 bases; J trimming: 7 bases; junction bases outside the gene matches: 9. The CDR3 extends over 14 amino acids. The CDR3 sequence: CASSSVAGVGEQYF. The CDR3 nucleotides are TGCGCCAGCAGCTCAGTAGCGGGAGTAGGAGAGCAGTACTTC.

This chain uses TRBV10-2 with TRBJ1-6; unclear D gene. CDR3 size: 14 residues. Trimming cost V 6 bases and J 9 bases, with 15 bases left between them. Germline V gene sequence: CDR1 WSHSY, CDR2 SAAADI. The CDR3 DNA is TGCGCCAGCAGGGAAGGAGGGTACACTTCACCCCTCCACTTT. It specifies CASREGGYTSPLHF.

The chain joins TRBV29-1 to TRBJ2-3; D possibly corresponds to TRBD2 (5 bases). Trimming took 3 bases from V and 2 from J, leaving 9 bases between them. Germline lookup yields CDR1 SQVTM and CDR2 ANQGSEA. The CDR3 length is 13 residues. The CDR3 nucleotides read TGCAGCGTTGAGAGGGCATACACAGATACGCAGTATTTT. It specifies CSVERAYTDTQYF.